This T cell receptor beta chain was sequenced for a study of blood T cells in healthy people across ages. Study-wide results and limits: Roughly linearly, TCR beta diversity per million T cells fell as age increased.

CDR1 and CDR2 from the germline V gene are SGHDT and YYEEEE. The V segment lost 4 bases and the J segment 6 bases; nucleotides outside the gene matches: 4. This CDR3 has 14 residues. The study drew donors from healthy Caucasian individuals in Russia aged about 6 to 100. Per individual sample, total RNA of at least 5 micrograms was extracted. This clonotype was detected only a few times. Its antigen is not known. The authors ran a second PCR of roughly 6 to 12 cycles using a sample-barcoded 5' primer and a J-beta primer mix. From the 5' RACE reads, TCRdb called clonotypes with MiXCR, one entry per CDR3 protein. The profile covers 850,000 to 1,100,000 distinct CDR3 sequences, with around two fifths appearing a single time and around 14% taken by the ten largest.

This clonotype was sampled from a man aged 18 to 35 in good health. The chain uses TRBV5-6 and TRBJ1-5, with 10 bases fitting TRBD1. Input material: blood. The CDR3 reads CASSRGQGFQPQHF. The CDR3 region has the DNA TGTGCCAGCAGCCGGGGACAGGGGTTTCAGCCCCAGCATTTT.